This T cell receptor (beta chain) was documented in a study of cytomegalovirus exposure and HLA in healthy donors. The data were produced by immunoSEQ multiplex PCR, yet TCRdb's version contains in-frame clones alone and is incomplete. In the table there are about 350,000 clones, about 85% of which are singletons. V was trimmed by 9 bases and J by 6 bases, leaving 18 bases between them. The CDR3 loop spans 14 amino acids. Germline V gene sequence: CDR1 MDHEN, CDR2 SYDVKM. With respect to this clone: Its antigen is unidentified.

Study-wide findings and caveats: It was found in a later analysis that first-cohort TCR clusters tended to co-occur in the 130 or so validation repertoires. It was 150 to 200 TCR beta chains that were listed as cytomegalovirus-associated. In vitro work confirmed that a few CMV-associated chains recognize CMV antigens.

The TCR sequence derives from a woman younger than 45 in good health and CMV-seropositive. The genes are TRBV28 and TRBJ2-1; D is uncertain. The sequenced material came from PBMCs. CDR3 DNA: TGTGCCAGTGGACGTCTGCGCTCGGGCAATGAGCAGTTCTTC. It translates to CASGRLRSGNEQFF.